The sequence of this TCR beta chain was determined in a study of blood T cells in healthy people across ages. Points from the study as a whole: A strong correlation was found between TCR beta diversity and the percentage of naive T cells.

With a J-beta primer mix and a sample-barcoded 5' primer, a second PCR ran 7 to 11 cycles. Each of the samples gave a minimum of 3 million paired-end reads that contained CDR3. TCRdb recomputed calls from the 5' RACE reads with MiXCR, one row per CDR3 protein. The data contain about 1.8 million distinct CDR3 sequences, around 50% of them singletons. Of note for this clonotype: Its cognate antigen is unknown.

This receptor was identified in a woman aged 40 to 50 in good health. The sequencing input was blood.

CDR3 loop: CASSEDRGLAKNIQYF. CDR3 nucleotides: TGTGCCAGCAGTGAAGACAGGGGGCTAGCCAAAAACATTCAGTACTTC. The gene calls are TRBV2 and TRBJ2-4; 9 nucleotides match TRBD1. This CDR3 comprises 16 residues. Germline trimming cut 1 base from V and 0 bases from J; bases unmatched to any gene: 1. The germline gives CDR1 SNHLY, CDR2 FYNNEI.